In this sample, the clone carrying this T cell receptor (beta chain) turned up a few times. What it binds is unknown. This may arise from a read error, as a much more abundant clone is one base away. The sample comes from a study of T cells in Graves' hyperthyroidism and ophthalmopathy. Researchers took RNA transcripts and amplified the TCR beta CDR3 regions from them. An initial round of RT-PCR targeting the TCR CDR3 relied on the HTBI primer set. TCRdb analysed the multiplex PCR reads with MiXCR anew, one entry per CDR3 protein. The profile covers hundreds of thousands of distinct CDR3 sequences, with about 20% appearing a single time and over 45% taken by the ten largest. Study findings and constraints: Before onset, ophthalmopathy was predicted by the model a median approximately 6.5 months earlier.

A NOSPECS grade of at least 4, a Clinical Activity Score of at least 3 and duration under 3 months were recorded in ophthalmopathy patients. Sequenced material: blood. This clonotype was sampled from a man aged 40-49 years with Graves' ophthalmopathy.

CDR3 in DNA: TGTGCCAGCGCTCGCACAAGCGGGGGGACGGAGACCCAGTACTTC. Protein sequence: CASARTSGGTETQYF. V gene TRBV2 combines with J gene TRBJ2-5; 9 nucleotides line up with TRBD2. Germline loops: CDR1 SNHLY, CDR2 FYNNEI. This CDR3 region has 15 residues. The V gene end was trimmed by 8 bases and the J gene end by 5 bases; junction bases not matched to a gene: 12. Filled out from reference TRBV2 and TRBJ2-5, the complete variable domain reads EPEVTQTPSHQVTQMGQEVILRCVPISNHLYFYWYRQILGQKVEFLVSFYNNEISEKSEIFDDQFSVERPDGSNFTLKIRSTKLEDSAMYFCASARTSGGTETQYFGPGTRLLVL.